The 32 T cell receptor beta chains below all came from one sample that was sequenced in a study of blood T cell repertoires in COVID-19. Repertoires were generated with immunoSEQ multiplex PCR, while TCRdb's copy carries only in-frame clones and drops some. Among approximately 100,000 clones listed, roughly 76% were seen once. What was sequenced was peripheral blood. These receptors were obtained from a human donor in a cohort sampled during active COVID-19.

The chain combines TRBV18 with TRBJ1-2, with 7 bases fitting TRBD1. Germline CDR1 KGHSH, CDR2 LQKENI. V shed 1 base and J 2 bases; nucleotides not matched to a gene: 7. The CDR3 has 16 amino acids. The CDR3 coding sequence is TGTGCCAGCTCACCACAAGACAGGGCCCTCAACTATGGCTACACCTTC. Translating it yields CASSPQDRALNYGYTF.

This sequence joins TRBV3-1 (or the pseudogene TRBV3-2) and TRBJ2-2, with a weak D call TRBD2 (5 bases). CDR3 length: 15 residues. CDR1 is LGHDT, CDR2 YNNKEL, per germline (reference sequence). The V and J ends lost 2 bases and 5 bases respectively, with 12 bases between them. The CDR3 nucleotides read TGTGCCAGCAGCCAACCGGGGTACCGTACCGGGGAGCTGTTTTTT. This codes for CASSQPGYRTGELFF.

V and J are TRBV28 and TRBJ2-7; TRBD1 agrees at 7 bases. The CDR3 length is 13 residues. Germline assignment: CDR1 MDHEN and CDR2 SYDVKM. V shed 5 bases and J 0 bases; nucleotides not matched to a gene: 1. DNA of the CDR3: TGTGCCAGCAGTACAGGGGCCTCCTACGAGCAGTACTTC. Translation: CASSTGASYEQYF.

Written as DNA, the CDR3 is TGTGCCAGCAGCGGACCCGGGTCCGAGGGAGGCTACACCTTC. This sequence encodes CASSGPGSEGGYTF. The chain recombines TRBV9 with TRBJ1-2; D not resolved. This CDR3 region has 14 residues. Germline assignment: CDR1 SGDLS and CDR2 YYNGEE. V lost 3 bases to trimming and J lost 8 bases, with 17 bases between them.

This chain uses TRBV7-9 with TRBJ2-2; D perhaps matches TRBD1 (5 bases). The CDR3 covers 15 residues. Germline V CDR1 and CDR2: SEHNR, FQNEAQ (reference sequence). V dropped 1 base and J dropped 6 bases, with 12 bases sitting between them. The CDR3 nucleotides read TGTGCCAGCAGCTTAGACGGCAGGGTTTCCGGGGAGCTGTTTTTT. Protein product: CASSLDGRVSGELFF.

The CDR3 reads CASSQRGWPQPQHF. CDR3 DNA: TGTGCCAGCAGCCAGAGGGGGTGGCCTCAGCCCCAGCATTTT. The rearrangement uses TRBV3-1 (or the pseudogene TRBV3-2) and TRBJ1-5; a possible D gene is TRBD1 (6 bases). The germline V gene encodes CDR1 LGHDT and CDR2 YNNKEL (reference sequence). Trimming stripped 3 bases from V and 6 bases from J, with 12 bases between. The CDR3 is 14 amino acids.

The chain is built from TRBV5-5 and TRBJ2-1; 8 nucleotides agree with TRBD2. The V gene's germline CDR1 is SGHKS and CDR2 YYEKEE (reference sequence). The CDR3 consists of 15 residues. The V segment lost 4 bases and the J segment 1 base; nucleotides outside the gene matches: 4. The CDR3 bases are TGTGCCAGCAGCCTGACTAGCGCGTCCTACAATGAGCAGTTCTTC. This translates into CASSLTSASYNEQFF. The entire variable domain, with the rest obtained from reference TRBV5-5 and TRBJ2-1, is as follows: DAGVTQSPTHLIKTRGQQVTLRCSPISGHKSVSWYQQVLGQGPQFIFQYYEKEERGRGNFPDRFSARQFPNYSSELNVNALLLGDSALYLCASSLTSASYNEQFFGPGTRLTVL.

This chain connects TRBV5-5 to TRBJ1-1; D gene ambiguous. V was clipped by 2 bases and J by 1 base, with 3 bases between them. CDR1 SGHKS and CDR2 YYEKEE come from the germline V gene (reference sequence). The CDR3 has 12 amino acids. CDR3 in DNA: TGTGCCAGCAGCTTACAGAACACTGAAGCTTTCTTT. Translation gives CASSLQNTEAFF.

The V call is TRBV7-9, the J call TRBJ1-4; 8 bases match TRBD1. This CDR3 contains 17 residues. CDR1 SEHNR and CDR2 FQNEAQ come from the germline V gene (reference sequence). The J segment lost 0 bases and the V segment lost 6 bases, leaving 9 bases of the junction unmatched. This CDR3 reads CASSPGQGGATNEKLFF. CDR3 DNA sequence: TGTGCCAGCAGTCCCGGACAGGGTGGGGCAACTAATGAAAAACTGTTTTTT.

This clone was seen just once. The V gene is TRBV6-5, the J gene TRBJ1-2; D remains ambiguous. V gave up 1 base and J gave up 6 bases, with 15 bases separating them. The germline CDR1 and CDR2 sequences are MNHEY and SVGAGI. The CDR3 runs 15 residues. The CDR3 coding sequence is TGTGCCAGCAGTTACTTCGCCAGGAGGGTGAATGGCTACACCTTC. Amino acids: CASSYFARRVNGYTF.

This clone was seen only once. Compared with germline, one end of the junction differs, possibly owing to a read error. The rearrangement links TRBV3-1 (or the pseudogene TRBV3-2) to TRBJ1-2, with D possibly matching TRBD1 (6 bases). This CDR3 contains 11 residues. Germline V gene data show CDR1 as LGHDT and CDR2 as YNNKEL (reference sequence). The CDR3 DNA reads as TGTGCCAGCAGCCATTACCGGGACACCTACTTC. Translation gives CASSHYRDTYF.

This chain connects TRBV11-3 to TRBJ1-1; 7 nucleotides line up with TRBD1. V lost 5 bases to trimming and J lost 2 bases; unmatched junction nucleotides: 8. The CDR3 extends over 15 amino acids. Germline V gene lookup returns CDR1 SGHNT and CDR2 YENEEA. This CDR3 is CASSPRTGENTEAFF. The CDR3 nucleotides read TGTGCCAGCAGCCCACGCACAGGGGAAAACACTGAAGCTTTCTTT.

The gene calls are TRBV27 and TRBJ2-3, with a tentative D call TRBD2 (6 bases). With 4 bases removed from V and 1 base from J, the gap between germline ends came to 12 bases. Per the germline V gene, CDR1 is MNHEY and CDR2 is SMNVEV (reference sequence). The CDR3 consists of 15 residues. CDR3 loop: CASSSQRRGTDTQYF. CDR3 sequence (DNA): TGTGCCAGCAGTTCCCAGCGGAGGGGCACAGATACGCAGTATTTT.

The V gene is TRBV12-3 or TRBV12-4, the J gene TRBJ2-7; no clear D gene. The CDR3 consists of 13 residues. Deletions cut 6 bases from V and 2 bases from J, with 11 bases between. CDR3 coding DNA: TGTGCCAGCAGGCAACGAGGAGCCTACGAGCAGTACTTC. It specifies CASRQRGAYEQYF.

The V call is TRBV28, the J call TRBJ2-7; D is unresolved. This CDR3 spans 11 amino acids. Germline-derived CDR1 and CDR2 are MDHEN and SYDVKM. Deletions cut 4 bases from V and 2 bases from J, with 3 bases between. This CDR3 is CASSSTYEQYF. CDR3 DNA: TGTGCCAGCAGTTCCACCTACGAGCAGTACTTC.

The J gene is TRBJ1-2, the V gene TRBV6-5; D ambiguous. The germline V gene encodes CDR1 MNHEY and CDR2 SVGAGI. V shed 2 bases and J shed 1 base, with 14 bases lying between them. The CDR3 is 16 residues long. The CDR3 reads CASSYQVGGVNYGYTF. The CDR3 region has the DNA TGTGCCAGCAGTTACCAGGTGGGAGGAGTTAACTATGGCTACACCTTC.

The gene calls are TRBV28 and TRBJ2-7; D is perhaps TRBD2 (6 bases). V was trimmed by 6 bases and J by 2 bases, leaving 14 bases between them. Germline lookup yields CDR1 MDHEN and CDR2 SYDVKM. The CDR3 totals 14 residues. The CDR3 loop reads CASSTGLITYEQYF. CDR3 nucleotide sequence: TGTGCCAGCAGCACGGGACTCATTACCTACGAGCAGTACTTC.

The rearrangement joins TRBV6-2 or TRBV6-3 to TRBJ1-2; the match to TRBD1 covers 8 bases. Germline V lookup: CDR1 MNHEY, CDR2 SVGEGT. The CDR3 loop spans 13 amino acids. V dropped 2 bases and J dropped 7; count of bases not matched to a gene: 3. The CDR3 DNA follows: TGTGCCAGCAGTTACGGGACAGGACTTGGCTACACCTTC. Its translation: CASSYGTGLGYTF.

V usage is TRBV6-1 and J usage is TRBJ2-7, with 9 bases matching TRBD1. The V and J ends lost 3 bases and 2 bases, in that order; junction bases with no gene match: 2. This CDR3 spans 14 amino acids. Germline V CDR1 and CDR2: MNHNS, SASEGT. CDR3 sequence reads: CASSENRGPYEQYF. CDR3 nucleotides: TGTGCCAGCAGTGAGAACAGGGGGCCCTACGAGCAGTACTTC.

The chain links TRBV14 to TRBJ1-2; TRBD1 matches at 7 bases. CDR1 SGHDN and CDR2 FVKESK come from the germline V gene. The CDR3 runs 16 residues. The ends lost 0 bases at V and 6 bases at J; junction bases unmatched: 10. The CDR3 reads CASSQEDQGVVDGYTF. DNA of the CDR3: TGTGCCAGCAGCCAAGAGGATCAGGGGGTGGTCGATGGCTACACCTTC.

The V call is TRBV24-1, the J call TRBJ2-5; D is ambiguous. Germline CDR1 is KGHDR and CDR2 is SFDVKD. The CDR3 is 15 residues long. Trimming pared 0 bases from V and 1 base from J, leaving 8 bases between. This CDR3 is CATSDLGPSQETQYF. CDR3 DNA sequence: TGTGCCACCAGTGATTTGGGGCCCAGCCAAGAGACCCAGTACTTC.

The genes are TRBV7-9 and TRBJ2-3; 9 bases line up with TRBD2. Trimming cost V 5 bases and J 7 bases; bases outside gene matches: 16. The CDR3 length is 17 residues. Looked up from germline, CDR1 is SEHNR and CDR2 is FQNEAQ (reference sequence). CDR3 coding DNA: TGTGCCAGCAGCGCCCACCCCAGAGTAGCGGGAGCTCATACGCAGTATTTT. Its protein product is CASSAHPRVAGAHTQYF.

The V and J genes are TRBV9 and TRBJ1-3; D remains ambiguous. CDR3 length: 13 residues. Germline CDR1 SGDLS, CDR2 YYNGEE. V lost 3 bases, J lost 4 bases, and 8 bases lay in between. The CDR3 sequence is CASSAELGNTIYF. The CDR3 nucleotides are TGTGCCAGCAGCGCTGAGTTAGGAAACACCATATATTTT.

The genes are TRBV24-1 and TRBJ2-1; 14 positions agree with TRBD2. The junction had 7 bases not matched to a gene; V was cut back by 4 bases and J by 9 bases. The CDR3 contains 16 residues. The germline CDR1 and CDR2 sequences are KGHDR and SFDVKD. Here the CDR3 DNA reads TGTGCCACCAGTGACCCGGGGACTAGCGGGAGACGTGAGCAGTTCTTC. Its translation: CATSDPGTSGRREQFF.

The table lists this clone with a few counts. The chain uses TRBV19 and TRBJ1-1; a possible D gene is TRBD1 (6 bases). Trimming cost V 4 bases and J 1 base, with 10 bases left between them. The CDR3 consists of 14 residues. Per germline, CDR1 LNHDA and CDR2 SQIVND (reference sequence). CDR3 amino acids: CASSKQGWNTEAFF. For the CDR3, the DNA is TGTGCCAGTAGTAAGCAGGGGTGGAACACTGAAGCTTTCTTT.

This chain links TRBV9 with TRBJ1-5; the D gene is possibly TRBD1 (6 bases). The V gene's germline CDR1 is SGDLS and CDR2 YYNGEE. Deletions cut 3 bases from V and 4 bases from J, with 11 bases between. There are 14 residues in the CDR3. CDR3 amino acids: CASSADRLNQPQHF. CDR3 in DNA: TGTGCCAGCAGCGCGGACAGACTAAATCAGCCCCAGCATTTT. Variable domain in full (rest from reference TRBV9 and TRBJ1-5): DSGVTQTPKHLITATGQRVTLRCSPRSGDLSVYWYQQSLDQGLQFLIQYYNGEERAKGNILERFSAQQFPDLHSELNLSSLELGDSALYFCASSADRLNQPQHFGDGTRLSIL.

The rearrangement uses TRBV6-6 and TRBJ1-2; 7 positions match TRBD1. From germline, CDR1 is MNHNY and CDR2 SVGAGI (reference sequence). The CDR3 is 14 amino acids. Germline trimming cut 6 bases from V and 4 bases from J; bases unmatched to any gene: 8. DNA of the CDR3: TGTGCCAGCAGCACCCCGACAGGGATCTATGGCTACACCTTC. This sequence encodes CASSTPTGIYGYTF.

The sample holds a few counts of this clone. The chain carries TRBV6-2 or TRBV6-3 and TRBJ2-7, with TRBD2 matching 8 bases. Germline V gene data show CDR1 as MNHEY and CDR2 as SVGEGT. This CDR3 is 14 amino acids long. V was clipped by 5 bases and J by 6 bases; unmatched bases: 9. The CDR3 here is CASSSPGGRSEQYF. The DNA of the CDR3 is TGTGCCAGCAGTAGTCCGGGGGGGCGCAGCGAGCAGTACTTC.

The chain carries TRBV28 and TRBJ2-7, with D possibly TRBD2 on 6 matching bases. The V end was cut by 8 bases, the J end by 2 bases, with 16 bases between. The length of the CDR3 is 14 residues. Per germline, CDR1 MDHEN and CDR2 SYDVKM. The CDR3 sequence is CASRGASSAYEQYF. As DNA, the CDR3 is TGTGCCAGCCGCGGGGCTAGCTCAGCCTACGAGCAGTACTTC. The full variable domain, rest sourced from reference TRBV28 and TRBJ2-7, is DVKVTQSSRYLVKRTGEKVFLECVQDMDHENMFWYRQDPGLGLRLIYFSYDVKMKEKGDIPEGYSVSREKKERFSLILESASTNQTSMYLCASRGASSAYEQYFGPGTRLTVT.

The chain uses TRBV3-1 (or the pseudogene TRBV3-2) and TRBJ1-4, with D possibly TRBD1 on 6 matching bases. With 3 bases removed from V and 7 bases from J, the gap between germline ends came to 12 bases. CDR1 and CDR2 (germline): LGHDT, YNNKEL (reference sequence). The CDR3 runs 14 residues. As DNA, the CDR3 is TGTGCCAGCAGCCAGGCCCTAGGGGGTGAAAAACTGTTTTTT. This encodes CASSQALGGEKLFF.

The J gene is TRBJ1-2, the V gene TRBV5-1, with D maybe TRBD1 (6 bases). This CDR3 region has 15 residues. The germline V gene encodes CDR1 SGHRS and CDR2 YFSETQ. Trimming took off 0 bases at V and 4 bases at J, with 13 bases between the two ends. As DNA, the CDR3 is TGCGCCAGCAGCTTGGACGGACAGCTTCTCTATGGCTACACCTTC. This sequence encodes CASSLDGQLLYGYTF.

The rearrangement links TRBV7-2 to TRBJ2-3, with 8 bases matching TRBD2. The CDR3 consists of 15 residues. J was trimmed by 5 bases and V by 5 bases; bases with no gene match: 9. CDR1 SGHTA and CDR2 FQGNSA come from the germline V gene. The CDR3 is CASSPPTSVLDTQYF. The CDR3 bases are TGTGCCAGCAGCCCCCCGACTAGCGTTCTAGATACGCAGTATTTT.